Presented here are 27 T cell receptor beta chains from one specimen sequenced in a study of CD8 T cells in Susac syndrome. RNA, at about 0.5 to 1 ug, was reverse transcribed with random hexamers. TCRdb used MiXCR to reprocess the immunoSEQ multiplex PCR reads, holding one entry per CDR3 protein. The sample has 150,000 to 200,000 distinct CDR3 sequences; 85% to 95% are singletons. Material for sequencing was CD4+ T cells from PBMCs. All receptors derive from a human donor in good health.

V is TRBV5-4 and J is TRBJ2-6; 7 bases match TRBD1. CDR3 length: 16 residues. V was pared by 3 bases and J by 3 bases, with 6 bases of the junction left unmatched. The germline CDR1 and CDR2 sequences are SGHNT and YYREEE (reference sequence). In DNA, the CDR3 is TGTGCCAGCAGCTCAGACAGGGTTGATGGGGCCAACGTCCTGACTTTC. It is translated as CASSSDRVDGANVLTF.

J is TRBJ1-2 and V is TRBV3-1, with a tentative D call TRBD1 (5 bases). The CDR3 contains 19 residues. Trimming removed 1 base from V and 1 base from J, with 22 bases in between. CDR1 is LGHDT, CDR2 YNNKEL, per germline (reference sequence). CDR3 nucleotide sequence: TGTGCCAGCAGCCAAGCCCTATCAAGCCTCGGGGGAAATAACTATGGCTACACCTTC. Amino acids: CASSQALSSLGGNNYGYTF.

The V call is TRBV7-8, the J call TRBJ2-2; weak D call: TRBD2 (5 bases). The germline V and J ends were trimmed by 5 bases and 8 bases, with 24 bases remaining between them. The CDR3 has 17 amino acids. Germline assignment: CDR1 SGHVS and CDR2 FQNEAQ. The CDR3 bases are TGTGCCAGCAGCCCGAGTTTAAGGACTTTACCTTCGGGGGAGCTGTTTTTT. Protein: CASSPSLRTLPSGELFF. Based on the CDR3 plus reference TRBV7-8 and TRBJ2-2, the full variable domain is GAGVSQSPRYKVAKRGQDVALRCDPISGHVSLFWYQQALGQGPEFLTYFQNEAQLDKSGLPSDRFFAERPEGSVSTLKIQRTQQEDSAVYLCASSPSLRTLPSGELFFGEGSRLTVL.

The rearrangement uses TRBV5-1 and TRBJ1-6; a weak D match, TRBD1 (5 bases). Germline V gives CDR1 SGHRS, CDR2 YFSETQ. The V end was cut by 4 bases, the J end by 6 bases, with 14 bases between. CDR3 size: 15 residues. The CDR3 loop is CASSPLGVGNSPLHF. As DNA, the CDR3 is TGCGCCAGCAGCCCCTTGGGGGTAGGTAATTCACCCCTCCACTTT.

This chain connects TRBV19 to TRBJ2-6; 9 nucleotides match TRBD1. The trim removed 6 bases at V and 2 bases at J, leaving 8 bases unmatched. The CDR3 is 17 amino acids. Germline assignment: CDR1 LNHDA and CDR2 SQIVND (reference sequence). The CDR3, as DNA: TGTGCCAGTAGCTCGGGACAGGGCCCTCCTGGGGCCAACGTCCTGACTTTC. This encodes CASSSGQGPPGANVLTF.

The chain carries TRBV28 and TRBJ2-3, with 7 bases fitting TRBD1. V lost 6 bases and J lost 7; bases outside the gene matches: 19. Germline-derived CDR1 and CDR2 are MDHEN and SYDVKM. CDR3 length: 17 residues. The CDR3 nucleotides are TGTGCCAGCAGACTCCGGACAGGCAATGAACCCTTCCATACGCAGTATTTT. Its translation: CASRLRTGNEPFHTQYF.

The chain employs TRBV28 and TRBJ2-7, with 7 bases lining up with TRBD1. The CDR3 length is 15 residues. The germline V gene encodes CDR1 MDHEN and CDR2 SYDVKM. V was clipped by 4 bases and J by 5 bases; unmatched bases: 11. The chain's CDR3 is CASSSLRGRQDEQYF. CDR3 DNA: TGTGCCAGCAGTTCCCTAAGGGGGCGCCAGGACGAGCAGTACTTC.

The CDR3 region is CASSPQTRADSYGYTF. CDR3 DNA sequence: TGTGCCAGCAGTCCCCAAACGAGGGCGGATTCCTATGGCTACACCTTC. The chain has TRBV28 and TRBJ1-2, with D unclear. Trimming removed 5 bases from V and 4 bases from J, with 20 bases in between. Germline V gene lookup returns CDR1 MDHEN and CDR2 SYDVKM. This CDR3 has 16 residues.

This chain joins TRBV19 and TRBJ2-7; no definite D call. Trimming left V 1 base short and J 2 bases short, with 6 bases between. CDR3 length: 13 residues. Germline V gene data show CDR1 as LNHDA and CDR2 as SQIVND (reference sequence). CDR3 in DNA: TGTGCCAGTAGTATAGGACTTCCCTACGAGCAGTACTTC. Amino acids: CASSIGLPYEQYF.

This chain joins TRBV20-1 and TRBJ1-5, with D hard to call. Trimming removed 7 bases at V and 3 bases at J, with 16 bases between. CDR1 is DFQATT and CDR2 is SNEGSKA in the germline V gene (reference sequence). The length of the CDR3 is 14 residues. CDR3 sequence: CSGRATIFNQPQHF. The DNA for the CDR3 is TGCAGTGGCAGAGCGACAATTTTCAATCAGCCCCAGCATTTT.

The sample holds a few counts of this clonotype. The V gene is TRBV12-3 or TRBV12-4, the J gene TRBJ1-5, with D possibly TRBD1 on 6 matching bases. V was shortened by 6 bases and J by 3 bases, with 15 bases between the two germline ends. This CDR3 has 15 amino acids. CDR3 sequence reads: CASRGGGETNQPQHF. The CDR3 nucleotides are TGTGCCAGCAGAGGAGGGGGGGAGACCAATCAGCCCCAGCATTTT.

The chain has TRBV24-1 and TRBJ2-5; TRBD2 matches 8 bases. Germline CDR1 KGHDR, CDR2 SFDVKD. This CDR3 has 14 residues. The ends lost 3 bases at V and 5 bases at J; junction bases unmatched: 4. CDR3 region: CATSDAGGAETQYF. CDR3 bases: TGTGCCACCAGTGATGCGGGGGGAGCGGAGACCCAGTACTTC.

V and J are TRBV19 and TRBJ2-1; 10 nucleotides line up with TRBD2. With 6 bases clipped from V and 6 bases from J, the junction kept 11 bases outside the gene matches. CDR3 length: 16 amino acids. Germline V gene data show CDR1 as LNHDA and CDR2 as SQIVND (reference sequence). Here the CDR3 DNA reads TGTGCCAGTAGGGCAATAGCGGGGGGACCCCCCAATGAGCAGTTCTTC. This codes for CASRAIAGGPPNEQFF.

The CDR3 sequence: CASSPPPGAYNEQFF. The CDR3 DNA is TGTGCCAGCAGCCCCCCGCCGGGGGCATACAATGAGCAGTTCTTC. The rearrangement uses TRBV9 and TRBJ2-1; tentatively, D is TRBD1 or TRBD2 (6 bases each). CDR1 is SGDLS, CDR2 YYNGEE, per germline. The CDR3 sequence is 15 residues long. V was shortened by 4 bases and J by 4 bases, with 15 bases between the two germline ends.

V and J are TRBV30 and TRBJ2-2; D unresolved. V was clipped by 4 bases and J by 6 bases, with 15 bases between them. The CDR3 consists of 14 residues. Germline V lookup: CDR1 GTSNPN, CDR2 SVGIG (reference sequence). In nucleotides, the CDR3 is TGTGCCTGGATGTCTGGGCCCCCACCCGGGGAGCTGTTTTTT. It specifies CAWMSGPPPGELFF. The full variable domain, with the rest looked up from reference TRBV30 and TRBJ2-2, is SQTIHQWPATLVQPVGSPLSLECTVEGTSNPNLYWYRQAAGRGLQLLFYSVGIGQISSEVPQNLSASRPQDRQFILSSKKLLLSDSGFYLCAWMSGPPPGELFFGEGSRLTVL.

The chain couples TRBV3-1 to TRBJ1-6; weak D call: TRBD1 (5 bases). Per germline, CDR1 LGHDT and CDR2 YNNKEL (reference sequence). CDR3 size: 14 residues. Trimming pared 3 bases from V and 7 bases from J, leaving 10 bases between. Written as DNA, the CDR3 is TGTGCCAGCAGCCAGGGGCAGCCGAATTCACCCCTCCACTTT. It codes for CASSQGQPNSPLHF. The whole variable domain, remainder taken from reference TRBV3-1 and TRBJ1-6, is DTAVSQTPKYLVTQMGNDKSIKCEQNLGHDTMYWYKQDSKKFLKIMFSYNNKELIINETVPNRFSPKSPDKAHLNLHINSLELGDSAVYFCASSQGQPNSPLHFGNGTRLTVT.

The sample holds one count of this clonotype. The chain links TRBV5-1 to TRBJ2-1, with TRBD2 matching over 14 bases. CDR1 and CDR2 from the germline V gene are SGHRS and YFSETQ. J gave up 12 bases and V 1 base, and 3 bases lay outside the gene matches. CDR3 length: 14 residues. This CDR3 is CASSLLTSGGAQFF. Here the CDR3 DNA reads TGCGCCAGCAGCTTGTTGACTAGCGGGGGGGCGCAGTTCTTC.

The chain recombines TRBV16 with TRBJ1-6, with 7 bases that match TRBD1. Germline values: CDR1 KGHSY, CDR2 FQNENV. The length of the CDR3 is 15 residues. Trimming cost V 1 base and J 7 bases; bases outside gene matches: 4. The CDR3, as DNA: TGTGCCAGCAGCCAATACGGGACAGAAAATTCACCCCTCCACTTT. This sequence encodes CASSQYGTENSPLHF.

The chain couples TRBV28 to TRBJ1-5; D not resolved. CDR3 length equals 12 residues. Germline V gene lookup returns CDR1 MDHEN and CDR2 SYDVKM. V dropped 3 bases and J dropped 7 bases, with 7 bases sitting between them. CDR3 nucleotides: TGTGCCAGCAGTTTGAGGACCCAGCCCCAGCATTTT. This codes for CASSLRTQPQHF.

The CDR3 sequence: CSARGRGQIGGGYTF. The CDR3 coding sequence is TGCAGTGCTAGGGGCAGGGGGCAAATAGGGGGTGGCTACACCTTC. V is TRBV20-1 and J is TRBJ1-2; TRBD1 matches at 8 bases. CDR3 length: 15 amino acids. J gave up 7 bases and V 3 bases, and 13 bases lay outside the gene matches. CDR1 is DFQATT and CDR2 is SNEGSKA in the germline V gene (reference sequence).

The CDR3 sequence: CASSHPVGAPRQPQHF. As DNA, the CDR3 is TGCGCCAGCAGCCACCCGGTCGGGGCCCCCAGACAGCCCCAGCATTTT. V usage is TRBV5-1 and J usage is TRBJ1-5; tentative D call: TRBD1 (5 bases). CDR1 is SGHRS and CDR2 is YFSETQ in the germline V gene. Trimming left V 4 bases short and J 7 bases short, with 21 bases between. This CDR3 contains 16 residues.

The rearrangement uses TRBV27 and TRBJ1-2, with a weak D call TRBD1 (5 bases). The CDR3 has 14 amino acids. CDR1 MNHEY and CDR2 SMNVEV come from the germline V gene (reference sequence). Trimming removed 1 base at V and 4 bases at J, with 10 bases between. The CDR3 protein is CASSLFNGAYGYTF. CDR3 DNA sequence: TGTGCCAGCAGTTTATTTAACGGGGCCTATGGCTACACCTTC.

V and J are TRBV2 and TRBJ2-3; D is uncertain. The germline gives CDR1 SNHLY, CDR2 FYNNEI. The CDR3 consists of 14 residues. V lost 5 bases, J lost 5 bases, and 14 bases lay in between. The chain's CDR3 is CASSSNSHQDTQYF. CDR3 sequence (DNA): TGTGCCAGCAGTTCGAACAGTCATCAAGATACGCAGTATTTT.

This sequence joins TRBV7-2 and TRBJ1-6; perhaps TRBD1 as D (5 bases). Trimming removed 2 bases at V and 10 bases at J, with 18 bases between. This CDR3 spans 16 amino acids. In germline, CDR1 is SGHTA, CDR2 FQGNSA. The CDR3 is CASSLSNQGAISPLHF. The CDR3 DNA sequence: TGTGCCAGCAGCTTATCAAATCAGGGCGCCATATCACCCCTCCACTTT.

The J gene is TRBJ2-7, the V gene TRBV30; TRBD1 aligns across 8 bases. The V gene end was trimmed by 3 bases and the J gene end by 3 bases; junction bases not matched to a gene: 7. The CDR3 spans 14 residues. The germline CDR1 and CDR2 sequences are GTSNPN and SVGIG (reference sequence). CDR3 sequence reads: CAWSRDRKDYEQYF. The CDR3 region has the DNA TGTGCCTGGAGCAGGGACAGGAAAGACTACGAGCAGTACTTC.

There are a few counts of this clonotype. The V and J genes are TRBV7-9 and TRBJ1-4, with D perhaps matching TRBD1 (5 bases). The CDR3 contains 13 residues. Trimming removed 8 bases from V and 5 bases from J, with 12 bases in between. Per germline, CDR1 SEHNR and CDR2 FQNEAQ (reference sequence). The CDR3 nucleotides are TGTGCCAGCTCCCGAGCAGGGAATGAAAAACTGTTTTTT. The encoded protein is CASSRAGNEKLFF.

The chain carries TRBV4-3 and TRBJ1-6; D is possibly TRBD1 (5 bases). Trimming took off 1 base at V and 7 bases at J, with 14 bases between the two ends. Germline V gene data show CDR1 as LGHNA and CDR2 as YSLEER. There are 16 residues in the CDR3. The DNA for the CDR3 is TGCGCCAGCAGCCAAGGGGCGGACACCCCAAATTCACCCCTCCACTTT. Translating it yields CASSQGADTPNSPLHF.